This T cell receptor (beta chain) is drawn from a study of human T cells and chemical hapten exposure. Overall study context: Once 0.01% DPC had been applied to the upper back by patch test, readings were taken at 6 days. Mainly, slight library volume differences in the pool made TCR yields vary.

J gave up 7 bases and V 6 bases, and 9 bases lay outside the gene matches. The CDR3 contains 16 residues. Germline V gene data show CDR1 as MNHEY and CDR2 as SVGAGI. Each CDR3 protein gets one entry after TCRdb re-called the RACE reads with MiXCR. The sample comprises a few hundred thousand distinct CDR3 sequences, about 6.9% of which are singletons, and about 5% rests with the top ten. Study conclusions and caveats: Having alopecia, the donors may differ immunologically from healthy people. PT1 expanded TCR counts and patch test score were linked, and their correlation was positive.

There are a few counts of this clonotype. No antigen is known for it. Sample time point: patch test 2, 6 weeks after DPC sensitization. This sample's treatment: therapeutic diphenylcyclopropenone sensitization with weekly scalp DPC. The source of this sequence is a woman between 18 and 30 years old with alopecia areata. Some clones in this sample may be carry-over from other donors' samples. Source: whole blood, taken in connection with sensitization to the hapten diphenylcyclopropenone (DPC). The chain has TRBV6-5 and TRBJ2-2; 12 nucleotides match TRBD2. The CDR3 spells CASSLLAGGPGGELFF. The CDR3, as DNA: TGTGCCAGCAGCCTCCTAGCGGGGGGGCCTGGCGGGGAGCTGTTTTTT.